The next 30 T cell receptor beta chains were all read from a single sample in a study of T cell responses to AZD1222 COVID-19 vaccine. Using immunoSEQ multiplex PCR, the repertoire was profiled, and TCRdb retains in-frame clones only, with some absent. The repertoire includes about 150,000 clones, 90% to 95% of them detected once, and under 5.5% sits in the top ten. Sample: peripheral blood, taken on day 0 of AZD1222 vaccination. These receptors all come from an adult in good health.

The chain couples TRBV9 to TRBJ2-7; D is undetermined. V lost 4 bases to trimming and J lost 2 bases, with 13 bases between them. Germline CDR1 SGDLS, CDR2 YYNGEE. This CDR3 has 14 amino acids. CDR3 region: CASSPRISAYEQYF. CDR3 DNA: TGTGCCAGCAGCCCTAGGATATCCGCCTACGAGCAGTACTTC.

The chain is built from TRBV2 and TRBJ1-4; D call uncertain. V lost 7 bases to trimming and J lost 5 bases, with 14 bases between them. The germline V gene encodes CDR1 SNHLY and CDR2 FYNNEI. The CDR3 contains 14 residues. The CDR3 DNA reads TGTGCCAGCATGCCGGAGCGGGCAAATGAAAAACTGTTTTTT. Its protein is CASMPERANEKLFF.

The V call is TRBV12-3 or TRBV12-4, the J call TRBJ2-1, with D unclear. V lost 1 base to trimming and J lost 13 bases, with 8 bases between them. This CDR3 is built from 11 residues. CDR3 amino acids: CASSLGPSQFF. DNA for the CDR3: TGTGCCAGCAGTTTAGGTCCTTCCCAGTTCTTC.

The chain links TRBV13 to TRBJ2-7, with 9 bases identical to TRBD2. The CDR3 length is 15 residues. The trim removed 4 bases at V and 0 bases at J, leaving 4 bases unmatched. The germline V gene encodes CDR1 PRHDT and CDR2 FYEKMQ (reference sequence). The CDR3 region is CASSSTSGHSYEQYF. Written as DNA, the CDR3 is TGTGCCAGCAGCTCTACTAGCGGGCACTCCTACGAGCAGTACTTC.

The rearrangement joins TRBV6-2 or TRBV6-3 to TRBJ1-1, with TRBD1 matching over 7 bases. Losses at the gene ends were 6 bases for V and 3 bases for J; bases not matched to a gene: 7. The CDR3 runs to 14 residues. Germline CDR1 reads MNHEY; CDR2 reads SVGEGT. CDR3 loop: CASSPDRADTEAFF. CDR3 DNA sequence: TGTGCCAGCAGCCCAGACAGGGCTGACACTGAAGCTTTCTTT.

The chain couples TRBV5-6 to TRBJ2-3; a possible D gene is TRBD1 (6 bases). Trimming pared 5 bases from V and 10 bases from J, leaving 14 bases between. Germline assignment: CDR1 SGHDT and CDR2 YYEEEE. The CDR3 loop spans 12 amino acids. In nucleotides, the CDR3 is TGTGCCAGCAGTTCTACGACAGGAGCGCAGTATTTT. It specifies CASSSTTGAQYF.

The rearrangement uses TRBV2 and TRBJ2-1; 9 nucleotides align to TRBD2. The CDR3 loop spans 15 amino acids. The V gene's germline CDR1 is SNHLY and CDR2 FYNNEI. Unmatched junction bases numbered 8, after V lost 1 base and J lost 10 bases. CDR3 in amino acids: CASSEESSGINEQFF. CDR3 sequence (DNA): TGTGCCAGCAGTGAAGAGTCTAGCGGGATCAACGAGCAGTTCTTC.

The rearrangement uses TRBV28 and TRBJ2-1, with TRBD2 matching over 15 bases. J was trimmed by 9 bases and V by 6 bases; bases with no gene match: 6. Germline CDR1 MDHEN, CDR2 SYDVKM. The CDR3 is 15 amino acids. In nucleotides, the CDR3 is TGTGCCAGCAGCCCCCCGGGACTAGCGGGAGGTGAGCAGTTCTTC. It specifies CASSPPGLAGGEQFF.

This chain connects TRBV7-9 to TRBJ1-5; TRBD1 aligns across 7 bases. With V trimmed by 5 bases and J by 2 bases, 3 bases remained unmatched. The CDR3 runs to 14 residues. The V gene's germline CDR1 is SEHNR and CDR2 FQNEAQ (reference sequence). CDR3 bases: TGTGCCAGCAGCCGAGGACAGGGCAATCAGCCCCAGCATTTT. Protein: CASSRGQGNQPQHF.

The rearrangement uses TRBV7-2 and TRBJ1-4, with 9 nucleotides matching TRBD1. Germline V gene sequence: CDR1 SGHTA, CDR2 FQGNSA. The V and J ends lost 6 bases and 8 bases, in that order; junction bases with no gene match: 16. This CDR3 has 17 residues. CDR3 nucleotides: TGTGCCAGCAGTAGAAATGGGGGGGGACAGGGTAGCGAAAAACTGTTTTTT. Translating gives CASSRNGGGQGSEKLFF. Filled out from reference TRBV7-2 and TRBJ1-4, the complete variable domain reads GAGVSQSPSNKVTEKGKDVELRCDPISGHTALYWYRQSLGQGLEFLIYFQGNSAPDKSGLPSDRFSAERTGGSVSTLTIQRTQQEDSAVYLCASSRNGGGQGSEKLFFGSGTQLSVL.

The CDR3 region has the DNA TGTGCCACCGGCGACCCAAGTCAAGAGACCCAGTACTTC. It yields the protein CATGDPSQETQYF. The J gene is TRBJ2-5, the V gene TRBV24-1, with D unresolved. The CDR3 length is 13 residues. Trimming took 9 bases from V and 2 from J, leaving 12 bases between them. CDR1 and CDR2 (germline): KGHDR, SFDVKD.

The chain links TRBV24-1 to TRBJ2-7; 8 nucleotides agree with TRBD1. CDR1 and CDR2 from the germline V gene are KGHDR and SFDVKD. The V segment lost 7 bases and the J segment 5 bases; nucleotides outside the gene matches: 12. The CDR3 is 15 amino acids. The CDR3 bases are TGTGCCACCAGCGATATAGACAGGGGTAAGAACGAGCAGTACTTC. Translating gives CATSDIDRGKNEQYF.

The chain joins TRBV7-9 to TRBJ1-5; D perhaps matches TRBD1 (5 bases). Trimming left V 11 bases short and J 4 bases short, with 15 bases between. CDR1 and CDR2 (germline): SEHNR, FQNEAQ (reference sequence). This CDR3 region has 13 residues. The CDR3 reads CASSIQGNQPQHF. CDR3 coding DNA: TGTGCCTCGTCGATTCAGGGAAATCAGCCCCAGCATTTT.

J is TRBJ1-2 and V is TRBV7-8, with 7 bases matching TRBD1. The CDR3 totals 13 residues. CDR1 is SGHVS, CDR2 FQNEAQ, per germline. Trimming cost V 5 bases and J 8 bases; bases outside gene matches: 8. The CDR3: CASSVQGVGGYTF. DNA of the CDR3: TGTGCCAGCAGCGTGCAGGGGGTAGGGGGCTACACCTTC.

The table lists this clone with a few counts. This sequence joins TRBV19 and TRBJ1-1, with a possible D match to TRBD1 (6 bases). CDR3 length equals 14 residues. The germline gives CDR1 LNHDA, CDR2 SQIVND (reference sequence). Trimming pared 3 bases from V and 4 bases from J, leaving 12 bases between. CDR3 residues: CASSMGRGTTEAFF. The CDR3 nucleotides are TGTGCCAGTAGTATGGGCAGGGGCACCACTGAAGCTTTCTTT.

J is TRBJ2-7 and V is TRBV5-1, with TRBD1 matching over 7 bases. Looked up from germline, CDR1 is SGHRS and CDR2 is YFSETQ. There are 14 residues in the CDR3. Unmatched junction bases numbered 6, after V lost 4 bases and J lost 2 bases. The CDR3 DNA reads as TGCGCCAGCAGCCGAGGACAGGAACCCTACGAGCAGTACTTC. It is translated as CASSRGQEPYEQYF.

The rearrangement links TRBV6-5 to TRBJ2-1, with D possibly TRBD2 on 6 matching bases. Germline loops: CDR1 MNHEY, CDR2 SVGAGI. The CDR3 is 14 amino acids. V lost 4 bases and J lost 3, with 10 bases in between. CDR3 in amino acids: CASSSTGLYNEQFF. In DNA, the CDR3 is TGTGCCAGCAGTTCCACGGGACTCTACAATGAGCAGTTCTTC.

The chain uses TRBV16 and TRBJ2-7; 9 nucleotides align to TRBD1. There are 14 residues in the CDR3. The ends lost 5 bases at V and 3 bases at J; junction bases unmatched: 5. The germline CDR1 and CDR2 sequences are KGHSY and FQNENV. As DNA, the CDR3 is TGTGCCAGCAGCACGCCGGGACAGGGCTACGAGCAGTACTTC. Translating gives CASSTPGQGYEQYF.

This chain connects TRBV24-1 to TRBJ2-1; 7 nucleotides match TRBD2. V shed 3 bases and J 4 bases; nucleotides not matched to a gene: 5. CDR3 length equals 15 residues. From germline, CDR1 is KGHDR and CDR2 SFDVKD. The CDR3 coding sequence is TGTGCCACCAGTGATCTTGAGCGGGAATACAATGAGCAGTTCTTC. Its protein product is CATSDLEREYNEQFF.

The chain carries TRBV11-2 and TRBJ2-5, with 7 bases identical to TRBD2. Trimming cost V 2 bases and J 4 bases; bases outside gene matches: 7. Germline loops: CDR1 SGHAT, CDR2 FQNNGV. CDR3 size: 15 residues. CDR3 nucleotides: TGTGCCAGCAGCTTAATCGGGAGGCTCGGAGAGACCCAGTACTTC. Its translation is CASSLIGRLGETQYF.

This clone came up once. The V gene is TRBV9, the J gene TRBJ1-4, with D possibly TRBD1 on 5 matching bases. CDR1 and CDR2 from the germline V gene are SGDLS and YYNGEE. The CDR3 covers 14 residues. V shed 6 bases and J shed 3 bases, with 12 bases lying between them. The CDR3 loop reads CASNAGSSNEKLFF. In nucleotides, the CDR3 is TGTGCCAGCAACGCAGGGTCATCTAATGAAAAACTGTTTTTT.

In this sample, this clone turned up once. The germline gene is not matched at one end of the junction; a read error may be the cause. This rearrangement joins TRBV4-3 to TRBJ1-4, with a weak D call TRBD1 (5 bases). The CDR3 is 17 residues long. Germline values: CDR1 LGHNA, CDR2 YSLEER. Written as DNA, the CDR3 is TGCGCCAGCAGTCAAGTCCCCCCCGGGACGCCAATTGAAAAACTGTTTTTT. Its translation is CASSQVPPGTPIEKLFF.

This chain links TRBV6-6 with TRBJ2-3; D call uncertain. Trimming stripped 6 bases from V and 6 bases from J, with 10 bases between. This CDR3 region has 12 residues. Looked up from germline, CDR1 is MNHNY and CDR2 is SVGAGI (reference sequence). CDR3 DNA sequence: TGTGCCAGCAGCCACTCGAAGGATACGCAGTATTTT. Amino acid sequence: CASSHSKDTQYF.

CDR3 region: CASSSITDTQYF. CDR3 nucleotides: TGTGCCAGCAGCTCGATCACAGATACGCAGTATTTT. The chain carries TRBV7-9 and TRBJ2-3; D gene unclear. The germline V and J ends were trimmed by 4 bases and 2 bases, with 4 bases remaining between them. In germline, CDR1 is SEHNR, CDR2 FQNEAQ (reference sequence). The CDR3 loop spans 12 amino acids.

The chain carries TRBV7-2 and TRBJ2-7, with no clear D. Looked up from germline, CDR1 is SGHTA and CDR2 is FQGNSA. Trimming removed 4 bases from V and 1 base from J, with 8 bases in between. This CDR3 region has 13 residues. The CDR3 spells CASSSYLSYEQYF. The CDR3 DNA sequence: TGTGCCAGCAGCTCCTACTTATCCTACGAGCAGTACTTC.

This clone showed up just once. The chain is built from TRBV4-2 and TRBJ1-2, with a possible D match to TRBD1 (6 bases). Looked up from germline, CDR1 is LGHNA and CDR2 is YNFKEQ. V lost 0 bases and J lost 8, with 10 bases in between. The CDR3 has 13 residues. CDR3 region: CASSQDRGGGYTF. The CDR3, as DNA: TGTGCCAGCAGCCAAGACCGAGGGGGGGGCTACACCTTC.

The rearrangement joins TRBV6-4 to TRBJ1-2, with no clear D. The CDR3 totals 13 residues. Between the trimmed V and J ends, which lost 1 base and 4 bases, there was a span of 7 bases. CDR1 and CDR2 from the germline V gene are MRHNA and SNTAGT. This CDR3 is CASSDWHLYGYTF. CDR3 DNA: TGTGCCAGCAGTGACTGGCACCTCTATGGCTACACCTTC.

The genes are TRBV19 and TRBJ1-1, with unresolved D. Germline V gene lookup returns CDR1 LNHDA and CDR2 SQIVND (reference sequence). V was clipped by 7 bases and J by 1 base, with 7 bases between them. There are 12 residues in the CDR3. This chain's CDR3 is CASNDGNTEAFF. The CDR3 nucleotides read TGTGCCAGTAATGATGGGAACACTGAAGCTTTCTTT.

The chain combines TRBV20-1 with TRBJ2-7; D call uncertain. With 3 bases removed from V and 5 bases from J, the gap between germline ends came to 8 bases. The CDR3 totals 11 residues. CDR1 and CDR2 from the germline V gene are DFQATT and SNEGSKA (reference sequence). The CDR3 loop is CSASGSDEQYF. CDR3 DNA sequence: TGCAGTGCTAGTGGCTCAGACGAGCAGTACTTC.

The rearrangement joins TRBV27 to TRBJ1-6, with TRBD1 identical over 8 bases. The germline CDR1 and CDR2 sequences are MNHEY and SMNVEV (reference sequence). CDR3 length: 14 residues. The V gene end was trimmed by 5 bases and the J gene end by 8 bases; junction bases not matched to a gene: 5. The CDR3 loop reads CASSLQGGDSPLHF. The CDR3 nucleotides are TGTGCCAGCAGTCTACAGGGGGGGGATTCACCCCTCCACTTT.